The 22 T cell receptor beta chains below come from one sample, sequenced in a study of blood T cell repertoires in COVID-19. This table comes from immunoSEQ multiplex PCR, and its TCRdb copy is limited to in-frame clones, with some not included. The sample gives approximately 260,000 clones, approximately 90% of which show up once; 3% to 4% is in the top ten. Sequenced sample: peripheral blood. These receptors were taken from a woman aged 40-49 years with acute or convalescent COVID-19.

V usage is TRBV5-8 and J usage is TRBJ1-5; 7 bases match TRBD1. The ends lost 1 base at V and 0 bases at J; junction bases unmatched: 7. Germline CDR1 reads SGHTS; CDR2 reads YDEGEE. This CDR3 is built from 17 residues. In nucleotides, the CDR3 is TGTGCCAGCAGCTTGTCTCAGGGGGAGTATAGCAATCAGCCCCAGCATTTT. Its protein is CASSLSQGEYSNQPQHF.

The chain has TRBV3-1 (or the pseudogene TRBV3-2) and TRBJ1-1; TRBD1 agrees at 7 bases. Germline V CDR1 and CDR2: LGHDT, YNNKEL (reference sequence). The CDR3 is 13 amino acids. V lost 5 bases to trimming and J lost 4 bases; unmatched junction nucleotides: 4. The CDR3 DNA is TGTGCCAGCAGCAGACAGGGAGGCACTGAAGCTTTCTTT. The encoded protein is CASSRQGGTEAFF.

The V call is TRBV9, the J call TRBJ1-6; D may be TRBD1 (6 bases). The CDR3 length is 13 residues. Trimming left V 4 bases short and J 9 bases short, with 11 bases between. The V gene's germline CDR1 is SGDLS and CDR2 YYNGEE. CDR3 in DNA: TGTGCCAGCAGCTCAGAGGGGGTTTCACCCCTCCACTTT. Translating it yields CASSSEGVSPLHF.

The rearrangement links TRBV28 to TRBJ1-5; 7 nucleotides match TRBD1. J gave up 0 bases and V 10 bases, and 9 bases lay outside the gene matches. Per germline, CDR1 MDHEN and CDR2 SYDVKM. The CDR3 is 15 amino acids. This CDR3 is CATYRDSNSNQPQHF. DNA for the CDR3: TGTGCCACTTACCGGGACAGTAATAGCAATCAGCCCCAGCATTTT.

The J gene is TRBJ1-1, the V gene TRBV5-4, with D perhaps matching TRBD1 (5 bases). CDR1 and CDR2 (germline): SGHNT, YYREEE (reference sequence). Trimming pared 3 bases from V and 3 bases from J, leaving 9 bases between. The CDR3 consists of 13 residues. Here the CDR3 DNA reads TGTGCCAGCAGCTGGGGGAGGGACACTGAAGCTTTCTTT. Its translation: CASSWGRDTEAFF.

In this sample, this clone turned up once. The chain recombines TRBV30 with TRBJ2-7; 11 nucleotides match TRBD2. CDR1 and CDR2 from the germline V gene are GTSNPN and SVGIG (reference sequence). CDR3 length: 21 residues. The V segment lost 0 bases and the J segment 0 bases; nucleotides outside the gene matches: 19. The CDR3 region has the DNA TGTGCCTGGAGTGTACGGGGCCCAAATACTAGCGGGGGTCATGGCTCCTACGAGCAGTACGTC. Amino acid sequence: CAWSVRGPNTSGGHGSYEQYV.

The V gene is TRBV5-1, the J gene TRBJ2-2; D perhaps matches TRBD1 (5 bases). Trimming removed 1 base at V and 5 bases at J, with 15 bases between. This CDR3 is built from 16 residues. Germline loops: CDR1 SGHRS, CDR2 YFSETQ. The CDR3 bases are TGCGCCAGCAGCTTGTTGCAGGGCGCGGTTACCGGGGAGCTGTTTTTT. This gives the protein CASSLLQGAVTGELFF.

V usage is TRBV6-1 and J usage is TRBJ1-6; no reliable D call. CDR3 size: 15 residues. Germline lookup yields CDR1 MNHNS and CDR2 SASEGT. The ends were cut back, 1 base at V and 6 bases at J, with 10 bases in the middle. DNA for the CDR3: TGTGCCAGCAGTGAAGAGGTTACGGGTAATTCACCCCTCCACTTT. It is translated as CASSEEVTGNSPLHF.

The chain combines TRBV24-1 with TRBJ1-2, with D perhaps TRBD1 (6 bases). V lost 1 base and J 8 bases, leaving 13 bases between the germline ends. Germline CDR1 reads KGHDR; CDR2 reads SFDVKD. The CDR3 has 14 residues. The CDR3 sequence is CATSDFSRDTGYTF. DNA of the CDR3: TGTGCCACCAGTGATTTCAGCAGGGACACAGGCTACACCTTC.

The chain links TRBV7-9 to TRBJ1-5; a weak D match, TRBD1 (6 bases). The CDR3 runs 14 residues. Trimming took 5 bases from V and 2 from J, leaving 10 bases between them. The germline CDR1 and CDR2 sequences are SEHNR and FQNEAQ (reference sequence). The CDR3, as DNA: TGTGCCAGCAGCCTACAGGGAGGCAATCAGCCCCAGCATTTT. Residues: CASSLQGGNQPQHF. The whole variable domain, remainder taken from reference TRBV7-9 and TRBJ1-5, is DTGVSQNPRHKITKRGQNVTFRCDPISEHNRLYWYRQTLGQGPEFLTYFQNEAQLEKSRLLSDRFSAERPKGSFSTLEIQRTEQGDSAMYLCASSLQGGNQPQHFGDGTRLSIL.

The chain carries TRBV9 and TRBJ2-2; 13 bases agree with TRBD2. J gave up 5 bases and V 3 bases, and 10 bases lay outside the gene matches. Per the germline V gene, CDR1 is SGDLS and CDR2 is YYNGEE. The CDR3 extends over 18 amino acids. The CDR3 region is CASSATTGTSGVTGELFF. In DNA, the CDR3 is TGTGCCAGCAGCGCCACAACCGGGACTAGCGGGGTTACCGGGGAGCTGTTTTTT.

This sequence joins TRBV11-2 and TRBJ2-2, with D maybe TRBD2 (6 bases). The V gene's germline CDR1 is SGHAT and CDR2 FQNNGV. The CDR3 is made up of 15 amino acids. Trimming took 5 bases from V and 7 from J, leaving 17 bases between them. In DNA form, the CDR3 reads TGTGCCAGCAGCCCGCGGATAACGGAGGGCGGGGAGCTGTTTTTT. It encodes CASSPRITEGGELFF.

The rearrangement links TRBV11-2 to TRBJ1-1; D not resolved. This CDR3 contains 15 residues. Trimming removed 6 bases from V and 2 bases from J, with 16 bases in between. The germline V gene has CDR1 SGHAT and CDR2 FQNNGV. The DNA of the CDR3 is TGTGCCAGCAGGAGTTTACGAGTAGCTAACACTGAAGCTTTCTTT. It is translated as CASRSLRVANTEAFF.

This chain connects TRBV5-1 to TRBJ2-3; 8 bases are shared with TRBD1. Unmatched junction bases numbered 8, after V lost 3 bases and J lost 2 bases. The CDR3 is made up of 16 amino acids. Looked up from germline, CDR1 is SGHRS and CDR2 is YFSETQ. CDR3 protein: CASSSGQGRYTDTQYF. In DNA, the CDR3 is TGCGCCAGCAGCTCCGGACAGGGACGATACACAGATACGCAGTATTTT.

This clone was counted a single time. The chain joins TRBV19 to TRBJ1-2; maybe TRBD1 (6 bases). Between the trimmed V and J ends, which lost 6 bases and 6 bases, there was a span of 17 bases. From germline, CDR1 is LNHDA and CDR2 SQIVND (reference sequence). There are 14 residues in the CDR3. The CDR3 loop reads CASSDRNAADGYTF. CDR3 DNA: TGTGCCAGTAGCGACAGGAATGCAGCCGATGGCTACACCTTC. The full variable domain, its missing parts supplied by reference TRBV19 and TRBJ1-2, is DGGITQSPKYLFRKEGQNVTLSCEQNLNHDAMYWYRQDPGQGLRLIYYSQIVNDFQKGDIAEGYSVSREKKESFPLTVTSAQKNPTAFYLCASSDRNAADGYTFGSGTRLTVV.

This chain connects TRBV25-1 to TRBJ2-2; D gene uncertain. The CDR3 covers 14 residues. V dropped 3 bases and J dropped 5 bases, with 10 bases sitting between them. The germline gives CDR1 MGHDK, CDR2 SYGVNS. The chain's CDR3 is CASSDPKSTGELFF. As DNA, the CDR3 is TGTGCCAGCAGTGATCCCAAGAGTACCGGGGAGCTGTTTTTT.

The rearrangement uses TRBV5-1 and TRBJ1-1, with 8 bases identical to TRBD1. J lost 0 bases, V lost 4 bases, and 14 bases had no gene match. The CDR3 extends over 18 amino acids. Germline V CDR1 and CDR2: SGHRS, YFSETQ. The CDR3 DNA follows: TGCGCCAGCAGCCGACAGGGGTTTGAGGGGGCCATGAACACTGAAGCTTTCTTT. This codes for CASSRQGFEGAMNTEAFF.

The V and J genes are TRBV6-6 and TRBJ1-4; D is unclear. This CDR3 comprises 12 residues. V dropped 0 bases and J dropped 7 bases, with 3 bases sitting between them. The germline V gene encodes CDR1 MNHNY and CDR2 SVGAGI (reference sequence). CDR3 in DNA: TGTGCCAGCAGTTACTCCGGTGAAAAACTGTTTTTT. This codes for CASSYSGEKLFF.

V gene TRBV11-2 combines with J gene TRBJ1-2; tentatively, D is TRBD1 (6 bases). V dropped 0 bases and J dropped 2 bases, with 13 bases sitting between them. CDR1 is SGHAT, CDR2 FQNNGV, per germline. This CDR3 spans 16 amino acids. The CDR3 DNA reads TGTGCCAGCAGCTTAGATACGCGGGGGGCGAACTATGGCTACACCTTC. It is translated as CASSLDTRGANYGYTF.

The chain couples TRBV2 to TRBJ1-2, with a possible D match to TRBD1 (6 bases). The CDR3 consists of 12 residues. Germline V gene sequence: CDR1 SNHLY, CDR2 FYNNEI. Trimming pared 6 bases from V and 8 bases from J, leaving 13 bases between. CDR3 residues: CASRVGAVGYTF. In nucleotides, the CDR3 is TGTGCCAGCAGGGTGGGGGCTGTCGGCTACACCTTC.

The chain couples TRBV6-1 to TRBJ1-5; TRBD1 might be the D (6 bases). The germline V and J ends were trimmed by 3 bases and 1 base, with 13 bases remaining between them. Germline-derived CDR1 and CDR2 are MNHNS and SASEGT. The CDR3 extends over 16 amino acids. For the CDR3, the DNA is TGTGCCAGCAGTGAGGGGAAGAGGGGGAGCAATCAGCCCCAGCATTTT. Translation gives CASSEGKRGSNQPQHF.

J is TRBJ1-6 and V is TRBV7-9; tentative D call: TRBD1 (5 bases). V lost 5 bases and J 8 bases, leaving 16 bases between the germline ends. CDR1 is SEHNR, CDR2 FQNEAQ, per germline (reference sequence). This CDR3 has 15 residues. CDR3 DNA: TGTGCCAGCAGCCCCCCGGGACTAGGAGATTCACCCCTCCACTTT. It yields the protein CASSPPGLGDSPLHF. The whole variable domain, remainder taken from reference TRBV7-9 and TRBJ1-6, is DTGVSQNPRHKITKRGQNVTFRCDPISEHNRLYWYRQTLGQGPEFLTYFQNEAQLEKSRLLSDRFSAERPKGSFSTLEIQRTEQGDSAMYLCASSPPGLGDSPLHFGNGTRLTVT.